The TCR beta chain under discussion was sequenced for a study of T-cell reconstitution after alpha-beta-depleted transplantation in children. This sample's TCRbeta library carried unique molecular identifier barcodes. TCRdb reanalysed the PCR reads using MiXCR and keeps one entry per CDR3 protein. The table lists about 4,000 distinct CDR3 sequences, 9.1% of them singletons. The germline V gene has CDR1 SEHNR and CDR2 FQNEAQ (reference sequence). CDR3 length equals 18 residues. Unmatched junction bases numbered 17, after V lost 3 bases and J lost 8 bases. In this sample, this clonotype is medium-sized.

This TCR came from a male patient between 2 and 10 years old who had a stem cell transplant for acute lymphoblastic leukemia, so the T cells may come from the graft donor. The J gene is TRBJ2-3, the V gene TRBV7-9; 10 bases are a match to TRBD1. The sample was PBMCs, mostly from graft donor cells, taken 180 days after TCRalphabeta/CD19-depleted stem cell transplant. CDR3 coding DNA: TGTGCCAGCAGCTTTTCGGCCTGGCCGGGACAGGGGTTGAGTACGCAGTATTTT. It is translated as CASSFSAWPGQGLSTQYF.